The clone carrying this T cell receptor (beta chain) has at least ten counts. Its antigen is still unknown. TCRdb re-derived calls from the 5' RACE reads in MiXCR, one entry per CDR3 protein. The data contain about 130,000 distinct CDR3 sequences, 7.3% of them singletons. These data come from a study of CD8 T cells in ankylosing spondylitis. CDR3 length equals 16 residues. The V gene's germline CDR1 is MNHEY and CDR2 SMNVEV (reference sequence). V shed 2 bases and J shed 1 base, with 9 bases lying between them. Study-level points and caveats: Reportedly, disease-linked clones are significantly enriched in ankylosing spondylitis patients' matched synovial fluid. A motif of eight or nine highly homologous TCR beta variants was seen as apparently characteristic of ankylosing spondylitis blood. Existing reports had already noted some motif variants in reactive arthritis synovial fluid and blood. A CD8+ phenotype characterized the disease-linked clones, which were relatively rare in peripheral blood.

Sequencing used blood, either unsorted or a sorted T cell fraction (not recorded which). The chain links TRBV27 to TRBJ2-6; TRBD2 is a possible D gene (6 bases). The source is a female donor with ankylosing spondylitis or in good health (not recorded which). DNA for the CDR3: TGTGCCAGCAGTTTAATGGCGGGATCTGGGGCCAACGTCCTGACTTTC. Protein: CASSLMAGSGANVLTF.